This is a list of T cell receptor beta chains from one sample in a study of T cell responses to AZD1222 COVID-19 vaccine. Generated by immunoSEQ multiplex PCR, the TCRdb table keeps only in-frame clones and is missing some. The sample contains roughly 130,000 clones, about 94% of which appear only once. The sequencing used peripheral blood, collected 28 days after the second AZD1222 dose. The receptors originated from an adult who received the AZD1222 COVID-19 vaccine. CDR3s leave out the opening cysteine and the closing phenylalanine or tryptophan. Fields, in order: CDR3 length, V gene, J gene, D gene, CDR3 protein. A D gene is named only where the DNA matches it firmly.

CDR3 length: 12; V gene: TRBV6-5; J gene: TRBJ1-6; D gene: NA; CDR3 protein: ASSYSNGGSPLH
CDR3 length: 12; V gene: TRBV4-1; J gene: TRBJ2-7; D gene: NA; CDR3 protein: ASSPREGLYEQY
CDR3 length: 12; V gene: TRBV9; J gene: TRBJ2-3; D gene: NA; CDR3 protein: ASSVDGRADTQY
CDR3 length: 11; V gene: TRBV28; J gene: TRBJ2-2; D gene: NA; CDR3 protein: ASSLTQPGELF
CDR3 length: 16; V gene: TRBV4-2; J gene: TRBJ1-2; D gene: TRBD1; CDR3 protein: ASSMGTPGQGTDYGYT
CDR3 length: 13; V gene: TRBV19; J gene: TRBJ2-3; D gene: TRBD2; CDR3 protein: ASSYRGLALDTQY
CDR3 length: 13; V gene: TRBV28; J gene: TRBJ2-7; D gene: TRBD1; CDR3 protein: ASSSLFDRASEQY
CDR3 length: 14; V gene: TRBV4-3; J gene: TRBJ1-4; D gene: NA; CDR3 protein: ASSRTDPGNNEKLF
CDR3 length: 14; V gene: TRBV19; J gene: TRBJ1-6; D gene: TRBD1; CDR3 protein: ASRHTGASYNSPLH
CDR3 length: 13; V gene: TRBV27; J gene: TRBJ2-7; D gene: NA; CDR3 protein: ASGGFRGSSYEQY
CDR3 length: 12; V gene: TRBV6-6; J gene: TRBJ1-2; D gene: NA; CDR3 protein: ASSYGSRVEGYT
CDR3 length: 13; V gene: TRBV4-2; J gene: TRBJ2-5; D gene: NA; CDR3 protein: ASSPTLTGGETQY
CDR3 length: 13; V gene: TRBV6-5; J gene: TRBJ2-1; D gene: TRBD2; CDR3 protein: ASSRTSWPYNEQF
CDR3 length: 12; V gene: TRBV20-1; J gene: TRBJ2-5; D gene: NA; CDR3 protein: SASTPGGGETQY
CDR3 length: 14; V gene: TRBV29-1; J gene: TRBJ2-5; D gene: NA; CDR3 protein: SVEDLEGGKGETQY
CDR3 length: 12; V gene: TRBV4-3; J gene: TRBJ2-5; D gene: NA; CDR3 protein: ASSQDRAGETQY
CDR3 length: 13; V gene: TRBV4-3; J gene: TRBJ1-1; D gene: TRBD1; CDR3 protein: ASSQDQGGNTEAF
CDR3 length: 13; V gene: TRBV25-1; J gene: TRBJ1-6; D gene: NA; CDR3 protein: ASSELWGNNSPLH
CDR3 length: 15; V gene: TRBV19; J gene: TRBJ1-3; D gene: TRBD1; CDR3 protein: ASSIDQQGLDGNTIY
CDR3 length: 11; V gene: TRBV28; J gene: TRBJ2-7; D gene: NA; CDR3 protein: ASSFNAAYEQY
CDR3 length: 13; V gene: TRBV7-2; J gene: TRBJ1-6; D gene: NA; CDR3 protein: ASSLVGGDNSPLH
CDR3 length: 12; V gene: TRBV15; J gene: TRBJ1-6; D gene: NA; CDR3 protein: ATSSAPRRSPLH
CDR3 length: 14; V gene: TRBV4-2; J gene: TRBJ1-2; D gene: TRBD1; CDR3 protein: ASSQGGTALNYGYT
CDR3 length: 11; V gene: TRBV15; J gene: TRBJ2-7; D gene: NA; CDR3 protein: ATSRPSSYEQY
CDR3 length: 12; V gene: TRBV18; J gene: TRBJ2-3; D gene: NA; CDR3 protein: ASSPLALADTQY
CDR3 length: 11; V gene: TRBV9; J gene: TRBJ2-7; D gene: TRBD1; CDR3 protein: ASSSRTGGEQY
CDR3 length: 14; V gene: TRBV19; J gene: TRBJ2-1; D gene: TRBD1; CDR3 protein: ASSTDRGISYNEQF
CDR3 length: 14; V gene: TRBV6-2/TRBV6-3; J gene: TRBJ2-3; D gene: NA; CDR3 protein: ASSYPGRSRTDTQY
CDR3 length: 13; V gene: TRBV5-6; J gene: TRBJ1-5; D gene: NA; CDR3 protein: ASSGRGYSNQPQH
CDR3 length: 11; V gene: TRBV12-3/TRBV12-4; J gene: TRBJ1-6; D gene: NA; CDR3 protein: ASSFNGDSPLH
CDR3 length: 13; V gene: TRBV27; J gene: TRBJ2-2; D gene: NA; CDR3 protein: ASSLSWAGRWELF
CDR3 length: 15; V gene: TRBV3-1/TRBV3-2; J gene: TRBJ2-7; D gene: TRBD1; CDR3 protein: ASSQELGQGAGNEQY
CDR3 length: 14; V gene: TRBV5-8; J gene: TRBJ1-2; D gene: TRBD1; CDR3 protein: ASSLGFGTGGDGYT
CDR3 length: 14; V gene: TRBV6-5; J gene: TRBJ2-2; D gene: TRBD1; CDR3 protein: ASSLQGAYYPGELF
CDR3 length: 13; V gene: TRBV4-3; J gene: TRBJ2-3; D gene: NA; CDR3 protein: ASSPSRRPANTQY
CDR3 length: 13; V gene: TRBV5-1; J gene: TRBJ2-7; D gene: TRBD2; CDR3 protein: ASSLAAGGMNEQY
CDR3 length: 13; V gene: TRBV30; J gene: TRBJ1-4; D gene: TRBD1; CDR3 protein: AWSKLQGAREKLF
CDR3 length: 12; V gene: TRBV18; J gene: TRBJ1-2; D gene: NA; CDR3 protein: ASSPGLGNYGYT
CDR3 length: 13; V gene: TRBV2; J gene: TRBJ1-2; D gene: TRBD1; CDR3 protein: ASSTKSTGGYGYT
CDR3 length: 14; V gene: TRBV5-4; J gene: TRBJ2-2; D gene: TRBD2; CDR3 protein: ASSFLAGRNTGELF
CDR3 length: 12; V gene: TRBV6-2/TRBV6-3; J gene: TRBJ2-1; D gene: NA; CDR3 protein: ASSFSGLYNEQF
CDR3 length: 13; V gene: TRBV3-1/TRBV3-2; J gene: TRBJ2-5; D gene: NA; CDR3 protein: ASSYASQSEETQY
CDR3 length: 15; V gene: TRBV5-6; J gene: TRBJ1-2; D gene: NA; CDR3 protein: ASSLARDHAFNYGYT
CDR3 length: 13; V gene: TRBV19; J gene: TRBJ1-1; D gene: NA; CDR3 protein: ASSQQGFMNTEAF
CDR3 length: 9; V gene: TRBV18; J gene: TRBJ1-1; D gene: NA; CDR3 protein: ASSPGTVAF
CDR3 length: 13; V gene: TRBV6-2/TRBV6-3; J gene: TRBJ1-1; D gene: NA; CDR3 protein: ASSYTGFRDTEAF